These T cell receptor beta chains were read from a single sample in a study of blood T cell repertoires in COVID-19. Method: immunoSEQ multiplex PCR; TCRdb's copy keeps in-frame clones and lacks some. The table lists 99,000 or so clones, around 74% of them singletons. The sequenced sample was peripheral blood. Receptors were obtained from a woman between 65 and 79 years old with acute or convalescent COVID-19. Each CDR3 is given with its conserved first and last residue. A D gene is named only where the DNA matches it firmly. Clone size, where shown, is once, few, many, or a class for clones that have expanded.

j_gene	d_gene	abundance	v_gene	CDR3aa	CDR3nt
TRBJ2-3	TRBD2	.	TRBV19	CASSKLPGLAEPGRTDTQYF	TGTGCCAGTAGTAAACTACCGGGACTAGCGGAACCCGGCAGGACAGATACGCAGTATTTT
TRBJ2-7	TRBD2	.	TRBV7-9	CASSFSGGSSYEQYF	TGTGCCAGCAGCTTCTCGGGGGGGAGCTCCTACGAGCAGTACTTC
TRBJ2-1	.	.	TRBV28	CASMGAGKHNEQFF	TGTGCCAGCATGGGGGCAGGGAAGCATAATGAGCAGTTCTTC
TRBJ1-1	.	.	TRBV28	CASSPRRDTEAFF	TGTGCCAGCAGTCCCCGGAGAGACACTGAAGCTTTCTTT
TRBJ1-3	TRBD1	.	TRBV3-1/TRBV3-2	CASSHHGAGQGQDTIYF	TGTGCCAGCAGCCACCATGGGGCAGGACAGGGTCAGGACACCATATATTTT
TRBJ2-3	TRBD2	many	TRBV15	CATSDGLVSDTQYF	TGTGCCACCAGCGATGGACTAGTCTCAGATACGCAGTATTTT
TRBJ1-1	TRBD1	few	TRBV5-1	CASSFWTTGGTEAFF	TGCGCCAGCAGCTTTTGGACTACAGGGGGCACTGAAGCTTTCTTT
TRBJ2-1	TRBD1	.	TRBV5-1	CASSPGQGGLSYNEQFF	TGCGCCAGCAGCCCAGGACAGGGTGGGCTCTCCTACAATGAGCAGTTCTTC
TRBJ2-1	TRBD2	.	TRBV30	CAWGPWAGGPLINEQFF	TGTGCCTGGGGCCCCTGGGCGGGGGGGCCTTTAATCAATGAGCAGTTCTTC
TRBJ2-1	TRBD2	.	TRBV6-5	CASTRLAGGNEQFF	TGTGCCAGCACCCGACTAGCGGGGGGGAATGAGCAGTTCTTC
TRBJ2-7	TRBD1	once	TRBV19	CASSVPRDRGHEQYF	TGTGCCAGTAGTGTCCCCCGGGACAGGGGCCACGAGCAGTACTTC
TRBJ1-2	TRBD1	.	TRBV27	CASSANRGIGYGYTF	TGTGCCAGCAGTGCTAACAGGGGAATCGGCTATGGCTACACCTTC
TRBJ2-5	.	.	TRBV27	CASSPSVYQETQYF	TGTGCCAGCAGTCCCTCAGTGTACCAAGAGACCCAGTACTTC
TRBJ1-6	.	.	TRBV5-4	CASSLNPQDSPLHF	TGTGCCAGCAGCTTGAACCCTCAGGATTCACCCCTCCACTTT
TRBJ1-4	.	.	TRBV7-9	CASSLLSGSTNEKLFF	TGTGCCAGCAGCCTACTATCCGGATCCACTAATGAAAAACTGTTTTTT
TRBJ2-3	TRBD1	.	TRBV18	CASSPIGQATDTQYF	TGTGCCAGCTCACCGATCGGACAGGCCACAGATACGCAGTATTTT
TRBJ2-7	.	.	TRBV6-5	CASWSGLSSYEQYF	TGTGCCTCATGGAGCGGACTATCCTCCTACGAGCAGTACTTC
TRBJ1-1	.	.	TRBV10-3	CAISEPAMGLNTEAFF	TGTGCCATCAGTGAGCCAGCCATGGGGCTGAACACTGAAGCTTTCTTT
TRBJ1-1	.	.	TRBV5-1	CASSLGAPNTEAFF	TGCGCCAGCAGCTTGGGGGCCCCGAACACTGAAGCTTTCTTT
TRBJ1-1	.	few	TRBV4-1	CASSQEQLQARLRNTEAFF	TGCGCCAGCAGCCAAGAGCAACTGCAGGCGAGATTACGGAACACTGAAGCTTTCTTT
TRBJ2-2	TRBD1	.	TRBV10-3	CAIRGQVNTGELFF	TGTGCCATCAGGGGACAGGTGAACACCGGGGAGCTGTTTTTT
TRBJ1-1	.	once	TRBV29-1	CSVRGGEGTEAFF	TGCAGCGTTCGTGGAGGGGAGGGCACTGAAGCTTTCTTT
TRBJ2-7	.	.	TRBV4-1	CASSQGLRYEQYF	TGCGCCAGCAGCCAAGGTTTGAGATACGAGCAGTACTTC
TRBJ2-2	.	.	TRBV3-1/TRBV3-2	CASSQDSGRVTGELFF	TGTGCCAGCAGCCAAGATTCAGGCAGGGTCACCGGGGAGCTGTTTTTT
TRBJ2-7	.	.	TRBV19	CASSIYGGHTYEQYF	TGTGCCAGTAGTATTTACGGGGGTCATACCTACGAGCAGTACTTC
TRBJ1-3	.	once	TRBV7-2	CASSEGVGNTIYF	TGTGCCAGTTCGGAAGGAGTGGGAAACACCATATATTTT
TRBJ2-7	TRBD2	.	TRBV29-1	CSVDASGGYEQYF	TGCAGCGTTGACGCTAGCGGGGGCTACGAGCAGTACTTC
TRBJ2-5	.	.	TRBV19	CASSPTGVETQYF	TGTGCCAGTAGTCCCACGGGGGTAGAGACCCAGTACTTC
TRBJ1-1	TRBD1	.	TRBV9	CASSAQQDRARTEAFF	TGTGCCAGCAGCGCCCAACAGGACAGGGCTCGAACTGAAGCTTTCTTT
TRBJ1-5	TRBD1	.	TRBV6-1	CASSEGTGTDTSDQPQHF	TGTGCCAGCAGTGAAGGGACAGGGACGGACACGTCAGATCAGCCCCAGCATTTT
TRBJ2-3	.	.	TRBV4-2	CASSEGGYTDTQYF	TGTGCCAGCAGCGAAGGAGGGTACACAGATACGCAGTATTTT
TRBJ1-1	.	.	TRBV5-1	CASSLTEGTEAFF	TGCGCCAGCAGCTTAACAGAGGGCACTGAAGCTTTCTTT
TRBJ2-7	.	few	TRBV5-5	CASSLGGTTSYEQYF	TGTGCCAGCAGCTTGGGGGGGACAACTTCCTACGAGCAGTACTTC
TRBJ1-4	TRBD1	.	TRBV6-5	CASRRDSFYEKLFF	TGTGCCAGCAGGCGGGACAGCTTTTATGAAAAACTGTTTTTT
TRBJ1-3	.	few	TRBV11-2	CASSLSAGLHPGNTIYF	TGTGCCAGCAGCTTATCCGCAGGCCTACATCCTGGAAACACCATATATTTT
TRBJ2-1	TRBD2	.	TRBV28	CASSLPGGAGEQFF	TGTGCCAGCAGCCTCCCGGGGGGGGCAGGGGAGCAGTTCTTC
TRBJ2-1	TRBD1	few	TRBV7-9	CASTAGAGGYNEQFF	TGTGCCAGCACGGCCGGGGCAGGGGGCTACAATGAGCAGTTCTTC
TRBJ2-7	.	.	TRBV18	CASSPAGRPPSYEQYF	TGTGCCAGCTCACCAGCGGGGCGCCCACCCTCCTACGAGCAGTACTTC
TRBJ2-1	TRBD2	few	TRBV27	CASRQTSGGDYNEQFF	TGTGCCAGCAGGCAGACTAGCGGGGGGGATTACAATGAGCAGTTCTTC
TRBJ1-2	.	.	TRBV10-3	CAISHRDNSNYGYTF	TGTGCCATCAGTCACCGGGACAACTCAAACTATGGCTACACCTTC
TRBJ2-1	TRBD2	.	TRBV6-2/TRBV6-3	CASSYLLAGGFRNNEQFF	TGTGCCAGCAGTTATCTTCTAGCGGGGGGCTTTCGGAACAATGAGCAGTTCTTC
TRBJ1-1	.	.	TRBV30	CAWGWAGGTEAFF	TGTGCCTGGGGGTGGGCCGGAGGGACTGAAGCTTTCTTT
TRBJ1-4	TRBD1	.	TRBV19	CASRDRGTTNEKLFF	TGTGCCAGTAGGGACAGGGGAACAACTAATGAAAAACTGTTTTTT
TRBJ1-2	.	many	TRBV7-9	CASSPFDNSGYTF	TGTGCCAGCAGCCCCTTTGACAACTCGGGCTACACCTTC
TRBJ2-2	.	many	TRBV2	CASSVNVRGTPNTGELFF	TGTGCCAGCAGTGTAAATGTTCGGGGAACGCCGAACACCGGGGAGCTGTTTTTT
TRBJ2-5	TRBD1	.	TRBV29-1	CSVRTGNQETQYF	TGCAGCGTGAGGACAGGGAACCAAGAGACCCAGTACTTC
TRBJ1-2	.	.	TRBV3-1/TRBV3-2	CASSQADLGHYTF	TGTGCCAGCAGCCAAGCAGACTTAGGACACTACACCTTC
TRBJ1-5	TRBD1	.	TRBV18	CASSPRGPDRGGQPQHF	TGTGCCAGCTCCCCAAGGGGTCCGGACAGGGGTGGCCAGCCCCAGCATTTT
TRBJ1-1	.	.	TRBV30	CAWSSRGTEAFF	TGTGCCTGGAGTTCGAGGGGGACTGAAGCTTTCTTT
TRBJ2-1	TRBD1	.	TRBV6-1	CASSEGAGTGWHEQFF	TGTGCCAGCAGTGAAGGAGCCGGGACAGGTTGGCATGAGCAGTTCTTC
TRBJ1-1	TRBD1	.	TRBV5-1	CASSLAGQGREAFF	TGCGCCAGCAGCTTGGCAGGACAGGGAAGAGAAGCTTTCTTT
TRBJ1-2	.	.	TRBV30	CAWSTGSGNYGYTF	TGTGCCTGGAGCACAGGATCAGGGAACTATGGCTACACCTTC
TRBJ1-1	TRBD1	.	TRBV11-2	CASSLVSGGGNTEAFF	TGTGCCAGCAGCTTAGTGTCAGGGGGCGGCAACACTGAAGCTTTCTTT
TRBJ1-1	.	.	TRBV15	CATSRDFWQGIAFF	TGTGCCACCAGCAGAGATTTTTGGCAGGGGATAGCTTTCTTT
TRBJ1-1	TRBD1	.	TRBV28	CASIPGGAGGTEAFF	TGTGCCAGCATCCCAGGGGGCGCCGGGGGTACTGAAGCTTTCTTT